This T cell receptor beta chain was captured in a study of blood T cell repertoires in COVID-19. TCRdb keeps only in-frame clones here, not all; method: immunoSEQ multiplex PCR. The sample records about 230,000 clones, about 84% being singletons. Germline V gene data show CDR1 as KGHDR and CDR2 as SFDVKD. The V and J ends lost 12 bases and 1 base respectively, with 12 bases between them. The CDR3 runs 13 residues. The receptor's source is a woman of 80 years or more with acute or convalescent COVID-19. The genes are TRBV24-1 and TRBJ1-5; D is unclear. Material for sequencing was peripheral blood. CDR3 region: CAPRRRSNQPQHF. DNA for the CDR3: TGTGCCCCTCGGAGGCGGAGCAATCAGCCCCAGCATTTT.